These T cell receptor beta chains were read from a single sample in a study of blood T cell repertoires in COVID-19. Clones were read by immunoSEQ multiplex PCR, and TCRdb kept only the in-frame ones, dropping some. This sample has some 260,000 clones; roughly 88% occur once, and the top ten carry roughly 6.3%. Sample: peripheral blood. These receptors came from a woman in her 30s with COVID-19, enrolled during active disease. Both conserved end residues are part of each CDR3. The order of the fields is CDR3 protein, CDR3 DNA, J gene, V gene, clone size, D gene. The D gene is left open where the match is weak. Expanded clones get a size class; other rows say once, few or many, or leave the size out.

CDR3aa: CASSMVGGRHGSYNEQFF; CDR3nt: TGTGCCAGTAGTATGGTCGGGGGGCGACACGGGTCCTACAATGAGCAGTTCTTC; j_gene: TRBJ2-1; v_gene: TRBV19; abundance: .; d_gene: .
CDR3aa: CASSDPSGSNNNEQFF; CDR3nt: TGTGCCAGCAGTGACCCAAGCGGGAGTAATAACAATGAGCAGTTCTTC; j_gene: TRBJ2-1; v_gene: TRBV25-1; abundance: few; d_gene: TRBD2
CDR3aa: CASSETLGAEAFF; CDR3nt: TGTGCCAGCAGTGAAACCCTCGGGGCTGAAGCTTTCTTT; j_gene: TRBJ1-1; v_gene: TRBV2; abundance: .; d_gene: .
CDR3aa: CASWTGGVQPQHF; CDR3nt: TGTGCCAGCTGGACAGGGGGCGTTCAGCCCCAGCATTTT; j_gene: TRBJ1-5; v_gene: TRBV28; abundance: .; d_gene: TRBD1
CDR3aa: CASSVAGDGQRKFF; CDR3nt: TGTGCCAGCAGCGTAGCCGGTGACGGCCAGCGGAAGTTCTTC; j_gene: TRBJ2-1; v_gene: TRBV9; abundance: .; d_gene: .
CDR3aa: CASSLTAHRGLGETQYF; CDR3nt: TGTGCCAGCAGCCTCACCGCACACAGGGGGCTAGGGGAGACCCAGTACTTC; j_gene: TRBJ2-5; v_gene: TRBV27; abundance: .; d_gene: TRBD1
CDR3aa: CASSASDETQYF; CDR3nt: TGTGCCAGCAGCGCTAGCGATGAGACCCAGTACTTC; j_gene: TRBJ2-5; v_gene: TRBV5-4; abundance: .; d_gene: .
CDR3aa: CASKGAGNTEAFF; CDR3nt: TGTGCCAGCAAAGGAGCGGGCAACACTGAAGCTTTCTTT; j_gene: TRBJ1-1; v_gene: TRBV2; abundance: .; d_gene: .
CDR3aa: CASIIRRDFYGYTF; CDR3nt: TGTGCCAGCATTATCCGAAGGGACTTCTATGGCTACACCTTC; j_gene: TRBJ1-2; v_gene: TRBV6-5; abundance: .; d_gene: .
CDR3aa: CSVEVLRTGTEAFF; CDR3nt: TGCAGCGTTGAGGTCCTTAGAACTGGCACTGAAGCTTTCTTT; j_gene: TRBJ1-1; v_gene: TRBV29-1; abundance: .; d_gene: .
CDR3aa: CASRGLAGDEQFF; CDR3nt: TGTGCCAGCAGAGGGCTAGCGGGTGATGAGCAGTTCTTC; j_gene: TRBJ2-1; v_gene: TRBV27; abundance: .; d_gene: TRBD2
CDR3aa: CASSPVAGSYEQYF; CDR3nt: TGTGCCAGCAGCCCGGTCGCTGGGAGTTACGAGCAGTACTTC; j_gene: TRBJ2-7; v_gene: TRBV5-8; abundance: once; d_gene: .
CDR3aa: CAWSLGQLYGYTF; CDR3nt: TGTGCCTGGAGTCTGGGACAGCTCTATGGCTACACCTTC; j_gene: TRBJ1-2; v_gene: TRBV30; abundance: few; d_gene: TRBD1
CDR3aa: CASSLSRGPYGYTF; CDR3nt: TGTGCCAGCAGTTTATCGCGGGGGCCATATGGCTACACCTTC; j_gene: TRBJ1-2; v_gene: TRBV27; abundance: .; d_gene: .
CDR3aa: CASMRSSGGDYEQYF; CDR3nt: TGTGCCAGCATGAGATCTAGCGGGGGGGACTACGAGCAGTACTTC; j_gene: TRBJ2-7; v_gene: TRBV6-5; abundance: few; d_gene: TRBD2
CDR3aa: CASRISFNQPQHF; CDR3nt: TGTGCCAGCAGGATAAGCTTTAATCAGCCCCAGCATTTT; j_gene: TRBJ1-5; v_gene: TRBV6-6; abundance: .; d_gene: .
CDR3aa: CASSLFVGINQPQHF; CDR3nt: TGTGCCAGCAGCTTATTCGTCGGGATCAATCAGCCCCAGCATTTT; j_gene: TRBJ1-5; v_gene: TRBV7-2; abundance: .; d_gene: .
CDR3aa: CSVAKVQGQPNTEAFF; CDR3nt: TGCAGCGTTGCTAAAGTACAGGGCCAACCGAACACTGAAGCTTTCTTT; j_gene: TRBJ1-1; v_gene: TRBV29-1; abundance: .; d_gene: .
CDR3aa: CASSQDPGGLYGYTF; CDR3nt: TGCGCCAGCAGCCAAGACCCCGGGGGTCTCTATGGCTACACCTTC; j_gene: TRBJ1-2; v_gene: TRBV4-1; abundance: .; d_gene: .
CDR3aa: CASSQGTGLHTDTQYF; CDR3nt: TGCGCCAGCAGCCAAGGGACAGGGTTACACACAGATACGCAGTATTTT; j_gene: TRBJ2-3; v_gene: TRBV4-1; abundance: .; d_gene: TRBD1
CDR3aa: CASSLVGLATSTDTQYF; CDR3nt: TGTGCCAGCAGCTTAGTAGGGCTAGCGACTAGCACAGATACGCAGTATTTT; j_gene: TRBJ2-3; v_gene: TRBV7-2; abundance: .; d_gene: .
CDR3aa: CSLSDSYHYNEQFF; CDR3nt: TGCAGCCTTTCGGACAGCTATCACTACAATGAGCAGTTCTTC; j_gene: TRBJ2-1; v_gene: TRBV29-1; abundance: .; d_gene: .